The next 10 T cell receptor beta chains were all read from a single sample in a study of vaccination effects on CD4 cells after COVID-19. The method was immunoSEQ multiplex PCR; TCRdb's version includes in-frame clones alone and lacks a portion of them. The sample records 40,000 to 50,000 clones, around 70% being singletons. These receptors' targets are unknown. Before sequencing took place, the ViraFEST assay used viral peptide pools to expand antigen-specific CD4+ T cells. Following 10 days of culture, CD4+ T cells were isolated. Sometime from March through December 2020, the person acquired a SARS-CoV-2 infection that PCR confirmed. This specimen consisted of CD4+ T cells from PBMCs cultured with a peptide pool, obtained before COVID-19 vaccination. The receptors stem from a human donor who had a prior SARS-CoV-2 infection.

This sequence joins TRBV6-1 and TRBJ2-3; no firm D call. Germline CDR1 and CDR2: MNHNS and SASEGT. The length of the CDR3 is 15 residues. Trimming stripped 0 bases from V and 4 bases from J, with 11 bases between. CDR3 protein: CASSEAFSIADTQYF. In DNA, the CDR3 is TGTGCCAGCAGTGAAGCATTTTCGATCGCAGATACGCAGTATTTT.

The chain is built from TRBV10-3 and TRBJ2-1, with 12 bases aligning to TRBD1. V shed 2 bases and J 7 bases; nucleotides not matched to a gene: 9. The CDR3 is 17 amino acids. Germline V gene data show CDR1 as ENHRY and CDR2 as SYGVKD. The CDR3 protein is CAISEAWGQGAQNEQFF. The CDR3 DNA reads TGTGCCATCAGTGAGGCTTGGGGACAGGGGGCGCAGAATGAGCAGTTCTTC.

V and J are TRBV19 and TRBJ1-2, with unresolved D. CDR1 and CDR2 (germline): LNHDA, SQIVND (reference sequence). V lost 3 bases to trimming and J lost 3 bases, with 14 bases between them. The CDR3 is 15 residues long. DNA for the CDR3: TGTGCCAGTAGTATGGCCGGGGTGTTAGACTATGGCTACACCTTC. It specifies CASSMAGVLDYGYTF.

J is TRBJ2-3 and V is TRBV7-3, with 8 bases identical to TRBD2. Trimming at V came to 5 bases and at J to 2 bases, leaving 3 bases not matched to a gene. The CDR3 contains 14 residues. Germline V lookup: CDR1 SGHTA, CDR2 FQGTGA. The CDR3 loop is CASSRGGYTDTQYF. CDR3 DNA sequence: TGTGCCAGCAGCCGGGGGGGCTACACAGATACGCAGTATTTT.

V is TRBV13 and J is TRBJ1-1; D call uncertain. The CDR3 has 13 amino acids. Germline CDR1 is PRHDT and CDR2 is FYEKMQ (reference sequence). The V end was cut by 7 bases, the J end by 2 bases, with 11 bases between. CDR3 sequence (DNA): TGTGCCAGCACCCTTAGAGGTAACACTGAAGCTTTCTTT. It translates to CASTLRGNTEAFF.

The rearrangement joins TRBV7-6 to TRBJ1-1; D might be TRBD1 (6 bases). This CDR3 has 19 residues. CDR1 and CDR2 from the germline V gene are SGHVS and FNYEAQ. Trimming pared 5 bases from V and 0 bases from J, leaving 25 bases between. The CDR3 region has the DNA TGTGCCAGCAGCCCGAACTCACAGGGCCCAACTTATCTGAACACTGAAGCTTTCTTT. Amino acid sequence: CASSPNSQGPTYLNTEAFF. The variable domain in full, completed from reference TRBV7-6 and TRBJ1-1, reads GAGVSQSPRYKVTKRGQDVALRCDPISGHVSLYWYRQALGQGPEFLTYFNYEAQQDKSGLPNDRFSAERPEGSISTLTIQRTEQRDSAMYRCASSPNSQGPTYLNTEAFFGQGTRLTVV.

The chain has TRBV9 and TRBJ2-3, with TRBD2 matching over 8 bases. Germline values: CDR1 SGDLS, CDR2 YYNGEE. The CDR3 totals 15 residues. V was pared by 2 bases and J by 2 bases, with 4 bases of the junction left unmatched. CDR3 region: CASSVGGRNTDTQYF. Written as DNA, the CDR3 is TGTGCCAGCAGCGTCGGCGGGAGGAACACAGATACGCAGTATTTT.

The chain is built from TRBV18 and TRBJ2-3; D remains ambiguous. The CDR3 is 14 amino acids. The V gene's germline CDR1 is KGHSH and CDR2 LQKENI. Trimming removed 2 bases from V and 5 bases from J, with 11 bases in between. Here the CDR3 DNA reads TGTGCCAGCTCACCAATGGGAAACGGAGATACGCAGTATTTT. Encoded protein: CASSPMGNGDTQYF.

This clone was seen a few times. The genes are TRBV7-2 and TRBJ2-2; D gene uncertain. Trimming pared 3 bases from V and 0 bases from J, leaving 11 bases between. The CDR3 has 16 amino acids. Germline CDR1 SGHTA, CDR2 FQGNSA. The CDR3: CASSLGRSANTGELFF. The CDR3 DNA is TGTGCCAGCAGCTTGGGCAGGTCCGCGAACACCGGGGAGCTGTTTTTT.

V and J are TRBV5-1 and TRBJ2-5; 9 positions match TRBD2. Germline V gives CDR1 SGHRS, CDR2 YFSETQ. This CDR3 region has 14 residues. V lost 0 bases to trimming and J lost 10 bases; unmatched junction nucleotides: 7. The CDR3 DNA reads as TGCGCCAGCAGCTTGGAAAGGGCTAGCGGGAACCAGTACTTC. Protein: CASSLERASGNQYF.